Each of the 20 T cell receptor beta chains below was sequenced from the same sample in a study of CD8+ T cells in alopecia areata. Reverse transcribed after extraction, RNA yielded cDNA as the sequencing template. Repertoires were generated with immunoSEQ multiplex PCR, while TCRdb's copy carries only in-frame clones and drops some. Of about 94,000 clones listed, about two thirds are singletons. Treatment of the sample: oral pan-JAK inhibitor, 5-10 mg twice daily. The material sequenced was CD8+ T cells sorted from blood, taken between weeks 43 and 45, from a patient treated with tofacitinib. These receptors originate from a human donor with alopecia areata.

This clone came up once. CDR3 sequence reads: CASGRGQGVGGYTF. In DNA, the CDR3 is TGTGCTAGTGGAAGGGGACAGGGGGTAGGCGGCTACACCTTC. The V call is TRBV12-5, the J call TRBJ1-2; 11 bases line up with TRBD1. Per the germline V gene, CDR1 is LGHNT and CDR2 is FRNRAP. This CDR3 is 14 amino acids long. J lost 8 bases, V lost 6 bases, and 8 bases had no gene match.

This chain uses TRBV27 with TRBJ2-7; TRBD1 aligns across 7 bases. This CDR3 region has 17 residues. With V trimmed by 3 bases and J by 5 bases, 16 bases remained unmatched. Germline V CDR1 and CDR2: MNHEY, SMNVEV (reference sequence). The CDR3 protein is CASSFLKKTGLVDEQYF. CDR3 bases: TGTGCCAGCAGTTTCCTGAAAAAGACAGGGCTCGTCGACGAGCAGTACTTC.

This clone was picked up many times. The chain joins TRBV6-4 to TRBJ1-1; 11 bases agree with TRBD1. CDR1 is MRHNA and CDR2 is SNTAGT in the germline V gene. The CDR3 loop spans 14 amino acids. The junction had 0 bases not matched to a gene; V was cut back by 2 bases and J by 4 bases. The CDR3 sequence: CASSDGQGATEAFF. CDR3 DNA sequence: TGTGCCAGCAGTGACGGACAGGGGGCCACTGAAGCTTTCTTT.

This clone was found a few times. Here the CDR3 reads CSVPGSTEAFF. The CDR3 DNA follows: TGCAGCGTTCCCGGTAGCACTGAAGCTTTCTTT. This chain uses TRBV29-1 with TRBJ1-1; D is unclear. V was pared by 5 bases and J by 4 bases, with 8 bases between. Germline loops: CDR1 SQVTM, CDR2 ANQGSEA. The CDR3 sequence is 11 residues long.

The chain recombines TRBV6-6 with TRBJ2-7, with no clear D. With 6 bases removed from V and 3 bases from J, the gap between germline ends came to 12 bases. Germline V gene lookup returns CDR1 MNHNY and CDR2 SVGAGI (reference sequence). The CDR3 totals 13 residues. CDR3 in amino acids: CASRLRPFYEQYF. The DNA for the CDR3 is TGTGCCAGCAGGCTCCGACCCTTCTACGAGCAGTACTTC.

This clone was counted a single time. The gene calls are TRBV7-9 and TRBJ2-3, with TRBD1 as a possible D gene (5 bases). The CDR3 covers 13 residues. Deletions cut 7 bases from V and 1 base from J, with 9 bases between. CDR1 is SEHNR and CDR2 is FQNEAQ in the germline V gene (reference sequence). The CDR3 DNA reads TGTGCCAGCACCGAAGGGGGCACAGATACGCAGTATTTT. Translated: CASTEGGTDTQYF.

A single count supports this clone. The chain has TRBV30 and TRBJ1-1; D might be TRBD1 (5 bases). With 2 bases removed from V and 5 bases from J, the gap between germline ends came to 9 bases. CDR1 and CDR2 from the germline V gene are GTSNPN and SVGIG (reference sequence). The CDR3 is 12 residues long. The CDR3 DNA follows: TGTGCCTGGAGTCTCGGGGGGACTGAAGCTTTCTTT. Its translation is CAWSLGGTEAFF.

The V call is TRBV4-3, the J call TRBJ1-3, with D uncertain. CDR1 LGHNA and CDR2 YSLEER come from the germline V gene. The CDR3 totals 19 residues. The germline V and J ends were trimmed by 0 bases and 0 bases, with 18 bases remaining between them. DNA of the CDR3: TGCGCCAGCAGCCAAGATTGGGTCCTTGAAGCCGACTCTGGAAACACCATATATTTT. It specifies CASSQDWVLEADSGNTIYF.

The chain employs TRBV30 and TRBJ2-7; possible D gene TRBD2, 5 bases. Trimming pared 3 bases from V and 2 bases from J, leaving 11 bases between. The CDR3 sequence is 13 residues long. Germline V gives CDR1 GTSNPN, CDR2 SVGIG (reference sequence). The CDR3 DNA follows: TGTGCCTGGAGCCTTGGACTGGCCTACGAGCAGTACTTC. Protein product: CAWSLGLAYEQYF. The full variable domain, rest sourced from reference TRBV30 and TRBJ2-7, is SQTIHQWPATLVQPVGSPLSLECTVEGTSNPNLYWYRQAAGRGLQLLFYSVGIGQISSEVPQNLSASRPQDRQFILSSKKLLLSDSGFYLCAWSLGLAYEQYFGPGTRLTVT.

This chain connects TRBV6-4 to TRBJ1-1, with 7 bases lining up with TRBD1. CDR3 length: 13 residues. J gave up 0 bases and V 9 bases, and 4 bases lay outside the gene matches. The germline CDR1 and CDR2 sequences are MRHNA and SNTAGT. The DNA for the CDR3 is TGTGCCAGAACAGGGGAAATGAACACTGAAGCTTTCTTT. It encodes CARTGEMNTEAFF.

The CDR3: CASRLTSNEQFF. Here the CDR3 DNA reads TGTGCCAGCAGATTAACTAGCAATGAGCAGTTCTTC. The chain has TRBV27 and TRBJ2-1; possible D gene TRBD2, 5 bases. The germline CDR1 and CDR2 sequences are MNHEY and SMNVEV (reference sequence). CDR3 length: 12 residues. Trimming shortened V by 6 bases and J by 6 bases, and 9 bases separated the two germline ends.

This chain links TRBV6-1 with TRBJ2-3, with D hard to call. V dropped 1 base and J dropped 1 base, with 15 bases sitting between them. This CDR3 is 17 amino acids long. The germline gives CDR1 MNHNS, CDR2 SASEGT. CDR3 nucleotides: TGTGCCAGCAGTGAAGTGGTATTGGTCTACGGCACAGATACGCAGTATTTT. Translating gives CASSEVVLVYGTDTQYF.

This clone occurred a few times. The chain combines TRBV5-1 with TRBJ2-1; 14 bases are shared with TRBD2. Trimming cost V 4 bases and J 15 bases; bases outside gene matches: 15. The CDR3 runs 16 residues. Germline V gene lookup returns CDR1 SGHRS and CDR2 YFSETQ. CDR3 region: CASSTGTSGGQELWFF. CDR3 nucleotide sequence: TGCGCCAGCAGCACCGGGACTAGCGGGGGACAGGAGTTGTGGTTCTTC. Looking up the rest from reference TRBV5-1 and TRBJ2-1 gives the full variable domain: KAGVTQTPRYLIKTRGQQVTLSCSPISGHRSVSWYQQTPGQGLQFLFEYFSETQRNKGNFPGRFSGRQFSNSRSEMNVSTLELGDSALYLCASSTGTSGGQELWFFGPGTRLTVL.

The V and J genes are TRBV4-1 and TRBJ2-3; 11 bases are shared with TRBD2. V shed 3 bases, J shed 3 bases, and the junction held 2 bases outside the gene matches. This CDR3 region has 15 residues. CDR1 is MGHRA and CDR2 is YSYEKL in the germline V gene. As DNA, the CDR3 is TGCGCCAGCAGCCAGATAGCGGGGGGGACAGATACGCAGTATTTT. Translated: CASSQIAGGTDTQYF.

The chain employs TRBV5-8 and TRBJ2-3, with 7 bases aligning to TRBD2. The CDR3 consists of 17 residues. The junction had 9 bases not matched to a gene; V was cut back by 1 base and J by 1 base. Germline values: CDR1 SGHTS, CDR2 YDEGEE. CDR3 nucleotides: TGTGCCAGCAGCTTGCCATCTATTGGGGGGGGCACAGATACGCAGTATTTT. Amino acid sequence: CASSLPSIGGGTDTQYF.

The V call is TRBV2, the J call TRBJ1-1, with 10 bases matching TRBD1. From germline, CDR1 is SNHLY and CDR2 FYNNEI. The CDR3 runs to 15 residues. The J segment lost 7 bases and the V segment lost 3 bases, leaving 8 bases of the junction unmatched. The CDR3 region has the DNA TGTGCCAGCAGTGATGGGACAGGGGCTACGAATGAAGCTTTCTTT. Translated: CASSDGTGATNEAFF.

This clone is medium-sized within its sample. The chain combines TRBV7-9 with TRBJ1-1; D perhaps matches TRBD1 (5 bases). The germline gives CDR1 SEHNR, CDR2 FQNEAQ (reference sequence). The V gene lost 5 bases and the J gene lost 11 bases, with 15 bases spanning the gap. This CDR3 spans 12 amino acids. CDR3 amino acids: CASSPGGGTAFF. The CDR3, as DNA: TGTGCCAGCAGCCCAGGAGGAGGGACGGCTTTCTTT. Supplemented by reference TRBV7-9 and TRBJ1-1, the full variable domain reads DTGVSQNPRHKITKRGQNVTFRCDPISEHNRLYWYRQTLGQGPEFLTYFQNEAQLEKSRLLSDRFSAERPKGSFSTLEIQRTEQGDSAMYLCASSPGGGTAFFGQGTRLTVV.

The chain couples TRBV6-5 to TRBJ1-1; no reliable D call. This CDR3 comprises 13 residues. Germline-derived CDR1 and CDR2 are MNHEY and SVGAGI. V lost 4 bases and J 8 bases, leaving 14 bases between the germline ends. The CDR3 DNA reads TGTGCCAGCAGTTCACTACCCTGGGTCGAAGCTTTCTTT. It codes for CASSSLPWVEAFF.

The rearrangement joins TRBV7-2 to TRBJ1-6, with TRBD1 matching over 8 bases. After removal of 6 bases from V and 9 bases from J, the junction contained 7 bases not matched to a gene. Looked up from germline, CDR1 is SGHTA and CDR2 is FQGNSA. CDR3 size: 14 residues. The CDR3: CASRDRVSLSPLHF. In nucleotides, the CDR3 is TGTGCCAGCAGGGACAGGGTGTCCCTTTCACCCCTCCACTTT.

V and J are TRBV7-6 and TRBJ2-3; D may be TRBD1 or TRBD2 (5 bases each). The CDR3 is 15 residues long. The V gene's germline CDR1 is SGHVS and CDR2 FNYEAQ. V was shortened by 3 bases and J by 2 bases, with 12 bases between the two germline ends. The CDR3 DNA reads TGTGCCAGCAGCTTTCGGACGGGGACCACAGATACGCAGTATTTT. It translates to CASSFRTGTTDTQYF.